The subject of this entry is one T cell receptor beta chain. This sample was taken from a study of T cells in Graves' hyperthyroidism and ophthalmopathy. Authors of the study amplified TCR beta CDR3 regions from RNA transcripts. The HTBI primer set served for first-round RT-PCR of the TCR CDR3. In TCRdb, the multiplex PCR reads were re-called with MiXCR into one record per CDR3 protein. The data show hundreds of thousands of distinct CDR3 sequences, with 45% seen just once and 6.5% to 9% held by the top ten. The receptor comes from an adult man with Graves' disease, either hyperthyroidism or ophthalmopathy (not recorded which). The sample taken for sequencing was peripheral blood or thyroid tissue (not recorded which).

Here the CDR3 DNA reads TGTGCCAGCAGCTGGCAGGGGGACACCATATATTTT. Translation: CASSWQGDTIYF. This chain joins TRBV7-9 and TRBJ1-3; 7 bases fit TRBD1. V gave up 4 bases and J gave up 8 bases; unmatched junction bases: 2. Germline V lookup: CDR1 SEHNR, CDR2 FQNEAQ (reference sequence). The CDR3 loop spans 12 amino acids.